This T cell receptor (beta chain) was profiled in a study of PD-L1 blockade in urothelial cancer. Points on this clone: Antigen unknown. One end of the junction is discordant with germline, which a read error may explain.

The CDR3 loop spans 15 amino acids. Germline-derived CDR1 and CDR2 are SGHRS and YFSETQ. Repertoires were generated with immunoSEQ multiplex PCR, while TCRdb's copy carries only in-frame clones and drops some. Of around 69,000 clones in the sample, around 90% were seen once. Findings and caveats of the study: When pretreatment blood TCR clonality was below the median, it predicted better survival.

Specified time point: peripheral blood 6 weeks after treatment start. The TCR was taken from a woman aged 80 or over with urothelial cancer. The material was PBMCs, obtained around atezolizumab (anti-PD-L1) treatment. The chain has TRBV5-1 and TRBJ2-7, with D tentatively TRBD1 (6 bases). Here the CDR3 DNA reads TGCGCCAGCAGTTTGGGCGGACAGTTCCCGGGCGAGCAGTACTTC. Translation: CASSLGGQFPGEQYF.